These 5 T cell receptor beta chains share one sample of origin, sequenced in a study of blood T cell repertoires in COVID-19. Libraries were prepared by immunoSEQ multiplex PCR; TCRdb keeps only in-frame clonotypes and omits some of them. Of fewer than 250,000 clones in the sample, approximately 84% are singletons; the top ten hold about 1.7%. Sequences were obtained from PBMCs or T cells enriched from blood (not recorded which). The receptors derive from a man in his sixties who had recovered from COVID-19.

This clone is a singleton in its sample. The CDR3 protein is CASSVATQGGQETQYF. CDR3 nucleotide sequence: TGTGCCAGCAGCGTAGCTACCCAGGGAGGCCAAGAGACCCAGTACTTC. The rearrangement uses TRBV9 and TRBJ2-5, with a tentative D call TRBD2 (6 bases). The V end was cut by 0 bases, the J end by 1 base, with 13 bases between. Germline CDR1 SGDLS, CDR2 YYNGEE. CDR3 length equals 16 residues.

The chain uses TRBV5-1 and TRBJ1-2; the match to TRBD1 covers 8 bases. J gave up 6 bases and V 4 bases, and 8 bases lay outside the gene matches. Germline V gene sequence: CDR1 SGHRS, CDR2 YFSETQ. The CDR3 has 14 amino acids. The CDR3 coding sequence is TGCGCCAGCAGCGTCCTGACAGGGGAGCATGGCTACACCTTC. It codes for CASSVLTGEHGYTF.

The chain uses TRBV19 and TRBJ2-1; TRBD1 might be the D (6 bases). Germline loops: CDR1 LNHDA, CDR2 SQIVND (reference sequence). The V end was cut by 6 bases, the J end by 6 bases, with 15 bases between. CDR3 length: 14 amino acids. The DNA for the CDR3 is TGTGCCAGTAGCCCAACAGGGAGTAGCAATGAGCAGTTCTTC. The encoded protein is CASSPTGSSNEQFF.

This sequence joins TRBV6-5 and TRBJ2-7, with TRBD1 matching over 9 bases. CDR1 and CDR2 (germline): MNHEY, SVGAGI. V shed 0 bases, J shed 0 bases, and the junction held 3 bases outside the gene matches. This CDR3 comprises 16 residues. CDR3 in DNA: TGTGCCAGCAGTTACTCGGGGACAGGGAGCTCCTACGAGCAGTACTTC. Translated: CASSYSGTGSSYEQYF.

This chain uses TRBV6-6 with TRBJ1-1, with 9 bases aligning to TRBD1. The germline gives CDR1 MNHNY, CDR2 SVGAGI (reference sequence). The CDR3 runs to 16 residues. The trim removed 7 bases at V and 5 bases at J, leaving 14 bases unmatched. The CDR3 region has the DNA TGTGCCAGCAAAACACACGTGGACAGGGGTAGGACTGAAGCTTTCTTT. This encodes CASKTHVDRGRTEAFF.